This T cell receptor beta chain was obtained from a study of OX40 agonist ivuxolimab in advanced cancers. Study overall: Ivuxolimab, an agonistic anti-OX40 (CD134) antibody, was given to patients. Participants could have had prior anti-PD-1, anti-PD-L1 or anti-CTLA-4 therapy, and around 40% had some. Study results and caveats: Averaging showed that CD8+ T cells had more expanded clones than CD4+ did.

Data came from immunoSEQ multiplex PCR; TCRdb stores just in-frame clones and leaves some out. There are over 55,000 clones in the sample; approximately 91% occur only once, and over 8.5% lies in the top ten. Note on this clone: Its antigen is unknown.

The TCR comes from an adult with an advanced solid tumor such as melanoma, head and neck, liver or kidney cancer. The specimen was CD4+ or CD8+ T cells sorted from blood, collected in a trial of the OX40 agonist ivuxolimab.

The CDR3 is CASSLKGTGELFF. CDR3 DNA: TGTGCCAGCAGTTTAAAAGGAACCGGGGAGCTGTTTTTT. The genes are TRBV2 and TRBJ2-2; unclear D gene. Trimming removed 5 bases at V and 5 bases at J, with 9 bases between. Germline V gene sequence: CDR1 SNHLY, CDR2 FYNNEI. There are 13 residues in the CDR3. Full variable domain (rest looked up from reference TRBV2 and TRBJ2-2): EPEVTQTPSHQVTQMGQEVILRCVPISNHLYFYWYRQILGQKVEFLVSFYNNEISEKSEIFDDQFSVERPDGSNFTLKIRSTKLEDSAMYFCASSLKGTGELFFGEGSRLTVL.